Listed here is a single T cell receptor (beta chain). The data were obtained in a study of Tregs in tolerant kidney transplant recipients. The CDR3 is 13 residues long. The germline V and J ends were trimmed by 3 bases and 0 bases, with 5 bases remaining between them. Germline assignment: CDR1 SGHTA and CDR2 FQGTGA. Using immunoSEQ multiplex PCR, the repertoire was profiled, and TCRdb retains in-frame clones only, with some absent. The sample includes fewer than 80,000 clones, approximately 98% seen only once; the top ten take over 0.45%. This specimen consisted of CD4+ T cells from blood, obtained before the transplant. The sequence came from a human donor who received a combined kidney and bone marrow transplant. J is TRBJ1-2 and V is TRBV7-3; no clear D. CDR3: CASSFYSNYGYTF. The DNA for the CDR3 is TGTGCCAGCAGCTTTTACTCTAACTATGGCTACACCTTC.